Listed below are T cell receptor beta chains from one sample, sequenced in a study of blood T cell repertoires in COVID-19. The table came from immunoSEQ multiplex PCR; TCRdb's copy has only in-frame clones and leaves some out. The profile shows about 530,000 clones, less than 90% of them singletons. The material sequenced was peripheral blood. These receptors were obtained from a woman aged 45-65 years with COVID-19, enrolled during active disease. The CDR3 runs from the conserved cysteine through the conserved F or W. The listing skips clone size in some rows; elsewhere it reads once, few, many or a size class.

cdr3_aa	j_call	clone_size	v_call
CAWSVRSPGPNQPQHF	TRBJ1-5	.	TRBV30
CASSFQEAKNIQYF	TRBJ2-4	.	TRBV7-9
CASSSSSGGTYNEQFF	TRBJ2-1	.	TRBV7-3
CSVRTVYSNQPQHF	TRBJ1-5	.	TRBV29-1
CASSLVGEINEQFF	TRBJ2-1	.	TRBV11-3
CASSHLTGQGGYTF	TRBJ1-2	.	TRBV4-1
CASSQRRAGLNTGELFF	TRBJ2-2	.	TRBV4-1
CASSLSQGSYNEQFF	TRBJ2-1	.	TRBV7-7
CAIQMLAKNIQYF	TRBJ2-4	.	TRBV28
CASPDRGVPQHF	TRBJ1-5	.	TRBV10-1
CASRAPGSTTNEQFF	TRBJ2-1	.	TRBV2
CASSLALLAGGTDTQYF	TRBJ2-3	.	TRBV7-8
CASMANTEAFF	TRBJ1-1	.	TRBV2
CASSRGRTGALEAFF	TRBJ1-1	.	TRBV6-2/TRBV6-3
CASSLTGGNEQYF	TRBJ2-7	.	TRBV7-3
CASIGTTNTGELFF	TRBJ2-2	.	TRBV21-1
CASSFSTSGGDDTQYF	TRBJ2-3	.	TRBV4-2
CASSEAGVRGHGYTF	TRBJ1-2	once	TRBV6-1
CASKGDNEQFF	TRBJ2-1	.	TRBV12-3/TRBV12-4
CASTERGTGELFF	TRBJ2-2	.	TRBV12-3/TRBV12-4
CASRVGGTGYTF	TRBJ1-2	once	TRBV2
CASSVGGSSLYEQYF	TRBJ2-7	.	TRBV9
CASSVEPRGRNTEAFF	TRBJ1-1	once	TRBV9
CASSVEGGTYEQYF	TRBJ2-7	.	TRBV9
CASSLQGFVDSPLHF	TRBJ1-6	.	TRBV7-2
CASSYRSEQFF	TRBJ2-1	.	TRBV12-3/TRBV12-4
CASSYVAGADNSPLHF	TRBJ1-6	.	TRBV6-5
CASSHASGTQYF	TRBJ2-3	once	TRBV3-1/TRBV3-2
CASSQRGTLSSGNTIYF	TRBJ1-3	.	TRBV4-1
CASSQDNRGDNEQFF	TRBJ2-1	.	TRBV4-1
CASSFAGERDKAFF	TRBJ1-1	.	TRBV28
CAISDLVAGTRDEQYF	TRBJ2-7	once	TRBV10-3
CASSRWEAGNTIYF	TRBJ1-3	once	TRBV9
CASSLAGTGVREQYF	TRBJ2-7	few	TRBV5-6
CASSQGSGEKLFF	TRBJ1-4	.	TRBV9
CAIPRKRGGYNEQFF	TRBJ2-1	.	TRBV2
CASSYERQPQHF	TRBJ1-5	.	TRBV19
CASSADSDRNQPQHF	TRBJ1-5	.	TRBV9
CASSHGTQTGELFF	TRBJ2-2	.	TRBV3-1/TRBV3-2
CASSVGDSLNTEAFF	TRBJ1-1	.	TRBV9
CASESLKTQYF	TRBJ2-5	.	TRBV6-5
CASSLQGRGEQYF	TRBJ2-7	.	TRBV27
CASSALQVATNEKLFF	TRBJ1-4	.	TRBV9
CASSLTDYGYTF	TRBJ1-2	few	TRBV5-1
CASSEGGNQPQHF	TRBJ1-5	.	TRBV5-1
CASETGTAFYNSPLHF	TRBJ1-6	.	TRBV2
CASSEATQEPQHF	TRBJ1-5	.	TRBV6-1
CASSPPFGTSGLIADTQYF	TRBJ2-3	few	TRBV18
CASTLQLDTQYF	TRBJ2-3	once	TRBV2
CATSGAGTEAFF	TRBJ1-1	.	TRBV24-1
CASRLALSGGTEAFF	TRBJ1-1	.	TRBV12-2
CKAGMPGGYGYTF	TRBJ1-2	.	TRBV28
CASGDGGSYEQYF	TRBJ2-7	.	TRBV6-5